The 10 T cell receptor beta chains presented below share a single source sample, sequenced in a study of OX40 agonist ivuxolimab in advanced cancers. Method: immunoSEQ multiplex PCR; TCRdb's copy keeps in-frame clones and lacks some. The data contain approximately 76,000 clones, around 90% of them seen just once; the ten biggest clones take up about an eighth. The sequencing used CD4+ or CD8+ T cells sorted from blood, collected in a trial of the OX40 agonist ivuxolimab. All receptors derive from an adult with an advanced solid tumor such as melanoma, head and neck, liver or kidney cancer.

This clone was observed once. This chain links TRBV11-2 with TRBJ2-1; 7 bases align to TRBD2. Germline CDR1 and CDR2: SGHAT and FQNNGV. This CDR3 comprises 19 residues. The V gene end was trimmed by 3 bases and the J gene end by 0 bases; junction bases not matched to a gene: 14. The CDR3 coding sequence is TGTGCCAGCAGCTTGGGCCCTTCTAGCGGAGGTTTCTCCTACAATGAGCAGTTCTTC. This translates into CASSLGPSSGGFSYNEQFF.

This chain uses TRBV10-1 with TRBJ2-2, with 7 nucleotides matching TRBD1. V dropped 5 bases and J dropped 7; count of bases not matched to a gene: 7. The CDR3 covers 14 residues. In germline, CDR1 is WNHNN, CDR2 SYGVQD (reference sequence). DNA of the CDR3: TGCGCCAGCAGTCCACAGGGGAAGGACGGGGAGCTGTTTTTT. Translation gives CASSPQGKDGELFF.

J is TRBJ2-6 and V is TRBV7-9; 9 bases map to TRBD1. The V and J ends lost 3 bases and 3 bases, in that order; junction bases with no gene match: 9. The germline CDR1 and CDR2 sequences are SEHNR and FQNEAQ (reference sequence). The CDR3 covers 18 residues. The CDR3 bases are TGTGCCAGCAGCTTGAGTCGGGACAGGGTTAGTGGGGCCAACGTCCTGACTTTC. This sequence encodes CASSLSRDRVSGANVLTF.

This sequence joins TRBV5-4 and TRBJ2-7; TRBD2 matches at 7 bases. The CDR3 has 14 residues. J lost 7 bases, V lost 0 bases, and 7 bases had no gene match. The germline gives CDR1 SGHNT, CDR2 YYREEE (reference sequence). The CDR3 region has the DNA TGTGCCAGCAGCTTGGAGGCGGGAGTCGGTGAGCAGTACTTC. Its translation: CASSLEAGVGEQYF.

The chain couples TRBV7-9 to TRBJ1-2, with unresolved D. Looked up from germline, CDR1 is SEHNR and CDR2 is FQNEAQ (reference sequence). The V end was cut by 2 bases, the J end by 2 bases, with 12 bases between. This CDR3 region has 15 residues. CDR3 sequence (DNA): TGTGCCAGCAGCTTACAGCAGGACGGAAACTATGGCTACACCTTC. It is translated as CASSLQQDGNYGYTF.

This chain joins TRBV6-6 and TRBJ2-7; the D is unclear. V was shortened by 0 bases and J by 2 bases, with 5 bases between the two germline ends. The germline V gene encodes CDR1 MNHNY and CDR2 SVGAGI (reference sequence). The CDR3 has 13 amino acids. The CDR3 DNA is TGTGCCAGCAGTTACTCCGGAGCCTACGAGCAGTACTTC. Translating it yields CASSYSGAYEQYF.

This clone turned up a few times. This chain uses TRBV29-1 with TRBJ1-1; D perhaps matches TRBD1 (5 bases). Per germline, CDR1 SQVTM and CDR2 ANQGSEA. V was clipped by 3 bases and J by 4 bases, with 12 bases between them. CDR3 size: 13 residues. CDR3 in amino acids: CSVDDWGGTEAFF. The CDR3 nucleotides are TGCAGCGTTGACGATTGGGGGGGCACTGAAGCTTTCTTT.

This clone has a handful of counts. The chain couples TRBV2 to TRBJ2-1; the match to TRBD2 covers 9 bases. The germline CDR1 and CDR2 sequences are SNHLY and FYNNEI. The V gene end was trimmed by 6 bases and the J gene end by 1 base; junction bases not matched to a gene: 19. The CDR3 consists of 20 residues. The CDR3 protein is CASRLLPGAGAGGSYNEQFF. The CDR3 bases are TGTGCCAGCAGACTCCTACCCGGGGCAGGCGCGGGAGGGTCCTACAATGAGCAGTTCTTC.

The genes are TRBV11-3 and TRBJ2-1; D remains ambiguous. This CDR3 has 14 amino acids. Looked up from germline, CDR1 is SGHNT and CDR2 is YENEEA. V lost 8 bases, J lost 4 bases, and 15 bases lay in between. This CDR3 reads CASSSGGPYNEQFF. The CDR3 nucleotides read TGTGCCAGCTCATCGGGTGGTCCTTACAATGAGCAGTTCTTC.

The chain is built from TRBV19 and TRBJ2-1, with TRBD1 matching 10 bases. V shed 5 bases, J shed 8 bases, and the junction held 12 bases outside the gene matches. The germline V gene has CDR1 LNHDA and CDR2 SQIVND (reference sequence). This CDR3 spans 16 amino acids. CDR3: CASSSPGTGVIYEQFF. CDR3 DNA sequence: TGTGCCAGTAGTTCGCCCGGGACAGGGGTTATCTATGAGCAGTTCTTC.